One T cell receptor (beta chain) is described in this entry. No antigen is known for it. The data stem from a study of shared clonotypes between healthy human individuals. Study results and caveats: Clonotypes shared by all four sorted-subset donors had higher generation probabilities than non-shared clonotypes. Generally, estimated richness proved larger in naive subsets than it did in memory subsets. Donors were few, which limited the genetic and exposure-history diversity represented.

Cells designated naive CD8 were CD45RO-negative and were positively selected for CCR7, with terminally differentiated effector memory CD45RA+ cells excluded. Nashville, Tennessee was home to all donors, who were Caucasian adults. Generated by immunoSEQ multiplex PCR, the TCRdb table keeps only in-frame clones and is missing some. Of some 580,000 clones listed, more than 95% were seen once; the top ten hold 0.3%. The V end was cut by 4 bases, the J end by 2 bases, with 10 bases between. Germline V gives CDR1 SGHDT, CDR2 YYEEEE. The CDR3 is 14 residues long. This clonotype was obtained from a man aged 30 to 39 in good health. V is TRBV5-6 and J is TRBJ1-5; D call uncertain. Sequenced input: naive CD8+ T cells sorted from blood. CDR3 region: CASSPFRGNQPQHF. Written as DNA, the CDR3 is TGTGCCAGCAGCCCCTTTAGGGGCAATCAGCCCCAGCATTTT.